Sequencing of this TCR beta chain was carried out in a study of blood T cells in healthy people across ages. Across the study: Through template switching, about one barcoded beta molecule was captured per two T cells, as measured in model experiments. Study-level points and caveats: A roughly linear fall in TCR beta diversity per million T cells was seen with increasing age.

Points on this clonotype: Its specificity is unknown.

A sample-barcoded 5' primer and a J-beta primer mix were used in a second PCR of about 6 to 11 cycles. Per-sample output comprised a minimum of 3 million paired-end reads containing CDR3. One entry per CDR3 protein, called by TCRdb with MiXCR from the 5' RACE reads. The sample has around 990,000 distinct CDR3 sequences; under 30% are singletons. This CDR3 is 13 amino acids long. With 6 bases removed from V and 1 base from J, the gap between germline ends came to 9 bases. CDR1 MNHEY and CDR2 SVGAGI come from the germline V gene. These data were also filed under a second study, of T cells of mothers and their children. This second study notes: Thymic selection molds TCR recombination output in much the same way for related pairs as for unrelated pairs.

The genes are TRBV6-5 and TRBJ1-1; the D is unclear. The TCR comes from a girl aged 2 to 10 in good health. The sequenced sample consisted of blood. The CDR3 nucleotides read TGTGCCAGCAGGGGGTTCGAGAACACTGAAGCTTTCTTT. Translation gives CASRGFENTEAFF.